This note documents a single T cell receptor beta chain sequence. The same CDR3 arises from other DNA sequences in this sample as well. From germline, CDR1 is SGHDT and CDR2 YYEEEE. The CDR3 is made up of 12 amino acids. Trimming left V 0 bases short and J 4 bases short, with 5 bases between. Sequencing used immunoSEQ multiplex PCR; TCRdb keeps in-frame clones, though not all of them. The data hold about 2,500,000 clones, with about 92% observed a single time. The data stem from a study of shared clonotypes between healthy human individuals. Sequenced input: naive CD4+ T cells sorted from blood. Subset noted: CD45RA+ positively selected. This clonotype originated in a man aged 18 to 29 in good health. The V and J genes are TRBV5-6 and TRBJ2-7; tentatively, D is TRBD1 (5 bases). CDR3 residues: CASSLDRYEQYF. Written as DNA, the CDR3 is TGTGCCAGCAGCTTGGACAGGTACGAGCAGTACTTC.